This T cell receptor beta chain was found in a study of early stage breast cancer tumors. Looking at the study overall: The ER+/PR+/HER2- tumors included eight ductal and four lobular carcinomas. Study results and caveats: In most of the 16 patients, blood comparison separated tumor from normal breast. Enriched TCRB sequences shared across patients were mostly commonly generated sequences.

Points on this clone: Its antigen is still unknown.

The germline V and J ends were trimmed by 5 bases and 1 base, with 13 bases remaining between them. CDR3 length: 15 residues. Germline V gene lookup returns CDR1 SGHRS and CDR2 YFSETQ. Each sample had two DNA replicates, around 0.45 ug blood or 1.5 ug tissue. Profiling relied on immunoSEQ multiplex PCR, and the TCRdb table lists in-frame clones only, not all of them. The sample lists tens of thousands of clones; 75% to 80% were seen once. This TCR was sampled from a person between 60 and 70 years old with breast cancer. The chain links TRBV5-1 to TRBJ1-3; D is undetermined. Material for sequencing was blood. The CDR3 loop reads CASSAELVSGNTIYF. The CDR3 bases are TGCGCCAGCAGTGCGGAATTGGTATCTGGAAACACCATATATTTT.